This T cell receptor (beta chain) was identified during a study of vaccination and CD4 T cells after COVID-19. Looking at the study overall: Spike peptides, overlapping and drawn from SARS-CoV-2, HCoV-NL63, HCoV-OC43 and HCoV-229E, were used to stimulate cells. Study-wide findings and caveats: Convalescent patients showed a median 86.3% of reactive clones that were seen only post-vaccination.

The treatment here: roughly 10-day PBMC culture with coronavirus spike peptide pools or control peptides (ViraFEST assay). Gathering of the CD4+ T cells, from the unexposed donor, took place before the COVID-19 pandemic (2011-2018). Cells permitting, SARS-CoV-2 S/N and four cold-coronavirus spikes were tested on unexposed-donor CD4+ T cells. With the Oncomine TCR Beta short-read assay, DNA from cultured CD4+ T cells was sequenced. From CD4+ T cells that had been cultured, genomic DNA was extracted. One entry per CDR3 protein results from TCRdb running MiXCR on the PCR reads. Here the sample spans about 8,600 distinct CDR3 sequences, around 48% being singletons. The V gene's germline CDR1 is SGHTA and CDR2 FQGNSA. The CDR3 has 16 amino acids. Trimming removed 1 base at V and 2 bases at J, with 14 bases between. In this sample, this clonotype turned up a few times. What it binds is not known.

The rearrangement links TRBV7-2 to TRBJ1-2; D perhaps matches TRBD1 (5 bases). Sequencing input: CD4+ T cells from blood, cultured in vitro. This clonotype was sampled from a human donor in good health. Here the CDR3 reads CASSLDPGQANYGYTF. CDR3 DNA: TGTGCCAGCAGCTTAGACCCTGGACAAGCCAACTATGGCTACACCTTC.